One and the same sample provided the 21 T cell receptor beta chains below, sequenced in a study of shared clonotypes between healthy human individuals. CD45RO-negative CD8 cells positively selected for CCR7 made up the naive population, which excluded terminally differentiated effector memory CD45RA+ cells. Clones were read by immunoSEQ multiplex PCR, and TCRdb kept only the in-frame ones, dropping some. The table has hundreds of thousands of clones, 85% to 95% seen once. The material sequenced was naive CD8+ T cells sorted from blood. The origin of the receptors is a woman aged 25 to 39 in good health.

The CDR3 spells CAISSDSPNRRNTIYF. The DNA of the CDR3 is TGTGCCATCAGCTCGGACAGTCCCAACCGGAGAAACACCATATATTTT. V and J are TRBV10-3 and TRBJ1-3, with D maybe TRBD1 (6 bases). The germline V gene has CDR1 ENHRY and CDR2 SYGVKD. V lost 6 bases and J lost 5, with 20 bases in between. CDR3 length: 16 amino acids.

The chain joins TRBV6-1 to TRBJ1-1, with D perhaps matching TRBD1 (5 bases). V lost 2 bases and J 4 bases, leaving 14 bases between the germline ends. The CDR3 spans 15 residues. Germline-derived CDR1 and CDR2 are MNHNS and SASEGT. The CDR3 region has the DNA TGTGCCAGCAGTGAATTGAGAGGGGTGGGCACTGAAGCTTTCTTT. Its translation: CASSELRGVGTEAFF.

This sequence joins TRBV13 and TRBJ2-7, with D perhaps TRBD1 (6 bases). The CDR3 is 13 amino acids. From germline, CDR1 is PRHDT and CDR2 FYEKMQ (reference sequence). Trimming took off 1 base at V and 7 bases at J, with 11 bases between the two ends. CDR3 DNA: TGTGCCAGCAGCTTAGAGTCAGGGGTTGAGCAGTACTTC. Its translation: CASSLESGVEQYF.

In nucleotides, the CDR3 is TGTGCCAGCAGCGGACTAGCGGGGACCTCCTACGAGCAGTACTTC. Protein: CASSGLAGTSYEQYF. The V call is TRBV7-9, the J call TRBJ2-7; 12 nucleotides agree with TRBD2. The CDR3 contains 15 residues. The trim removed 5 bases at V and 0 bases at J, leaving 2 bases unmatched. Germline V gene lookup returns CDR1 SEHNR and CDR2 FQNEAQ (reference sequence).

The chain recombines TRBV28 with TRBJ1-4, with D unclear. The germline gives CDR1 MDHEN, CDR2 SYDVKM. The CDR3 consists of 15 residues. Trimming left V 7 bases short and J 0 bases short, with 12 bases between. Written as DNA, the CDR3 is TGTGCCAGCACCAAGTGGGGAACAACTAATGAAAAACTGTTTTTT. The encoded protein is CASTKWGTTNEKLFF.

The J gene is TRBJ1-1, the V gene TRBV27; perhaps TRBD1 as D (6 bases). CDR3 length: 16 residues. Trimming removed 2 bases from V and 5 bases from J, with 18 bases in between. The germline V gene encodes CDR1 MNHEY and CDR2 SMNVEV (reference sequence). The CDR3 spells CASSLRDTWRGTEAFF. The DNA for the CDR3 is TGTGCCAGCAGTTTAAGGGACACTTGGAGGGGGACTGAAGCTTTCTTT.

This rearrangement joins TRBV2 to TRBJ2-1; unclear D gene. V was clipped by 3 bases and J by 4 bases, with 7 bases between them. CDR1 and CDR2 (germline): SNHLY, FYNNEI. The CDR3 covers 13 residues. Here the CDR3 reads CASSDSRYNEQFF. The CDR3 nucleotides are TGTGCCAGCAGTGATTCACGGTACAATGAGCAGTTCTTC.

The CDR3 DNA reads as TGTGCCAGCAGCTTAGCGCTAAGGACAGAGCGTATTTACGAGCAGTACTTC. It codes for CASSLALRTERIYEQYF. V and J are TRBV7-8 and TRBJ2-7; possible D gene TRBD1, 6 bases. Deletions cut 0 bases from V and 4 bases from J, with 19 bases between. Per the germline V gene, CDR1 is SGHVS and CDR2 is FQNEAQ. The CDR3 has 17 residues.

The chain combines TRBV6-5 with TRBJ1-2; D may be TRBD1 (5 bases). The CDR3 loop spans 13 amino acids. Germline V gene sequence: CDR1 MNHEY, CDR2 SVGAGI. V was pared by 4 bases and J by 4 bases, with 10 bases between. CDR3 protein: CASSSSGSYGYTF. The CDR3 bases are TGTGCCAGCAGTTCCTCAGGGTCCTATGGCTACACCTTC.

V and J are TRBV4-1 and TRBJ2-7; TRBD2 is a possible D gene (6 bases). Trimming pared 8 bases from V and 4 bases from J, leaving 15 bases between. Germline-derived CDR1 and CDR2 are MGHRA and YSYEKL. This CDR3 spans 13 amino acids. This CDR3 reads CASRDGSTYEQYF. The DNA for the CDR3 is TGCGCCAGCCGCGACGGGAGTACGTACGAGCAGTACTTC.

The rearrangement links TRBV28 to TRBJ2-1; 7 bases line up with TRBD1. There are 15 residues in the CDR3. Germline CDR1 and CDR2: MDHEN and SYDVKM. The J segment lost 2 bases and the V segment lost 3 bases, leaving 4 bases of the junction unmatched. CDR3 DNA: TGTGCCAGCAGTTTCTGGCAGGGGGCCTACAATGAGCAGTTCTTC. Protein: CASSFWQGAYNEQFF. The full variable domain, in which reference TRBV28 and TRBJ2-1 provide the parts outside the CDR3, is DVKVTQSSRYLVKRTGEKVFLECVQDMDHENMFWYRQDPGLGLRLIYFSYDVKMKEKGDIPEGYSVSREKKERFSLILESASTNQTSMYLCASSFWQGAYNEQFFGPGTRLTVL.

The chain combines TRBV7-9 with TRBJ2-1; 7 bases are a match to TRBD1. The CDR3 is 15 amino acids. V dropped 5 bases and J dropped 4; count of bases not matched to a gene: 8. Looked up from germline, CDR1 is SEHNR and CDR2 is FQNEAQ (reference sequence). The CDR3 sequence is CASSLGRTGYNEQFF. CDR3 nucleotides: TGTGCCAGCAGCCTCGGAAGGACAGGATACAATGAGCAGTTCTTC.

The chain joins TRBV5-1 to TRBJ2-5; D is possibly TRBD2 (6 bases). Germline CDR1 and CDR2: SGHRS and YFSETQ. The CDR3 sequence is 13 residues long. The V end was cut by 3 bases, the J end by 4 bases, with 10 bases between. The CDR3 region has the DNA TGCGCCAGCAGCTGGGGAGCGGGAGAGACCCAGTACTTC. It codes for CASSWGAGETQYF.

This chain joins TRBV2 and TRBJ2-1, with 7 nucleotides matching TRBD1. The V gene end was trimmed by 5 bases and the J gene end by 14 bases; junction bases not matched to a gene: 9. CDR1 is SNHLY, CDR2 FYNNEI, per germline. The CDR3 is 12 amino acids. The DNA for the CDR3 is TGTGCCAGCAGTCCGGACAGGAGGTTCAAGTTCTTC. Translation: CASSPDRRFKFF.

This chain links TRBV14 with TRBJ2-7; possibly TRBD1 for D (5 bases). CDR1 is SGHDN, CDR2 FVKESK, per germline. Trimming took off 3 bases at V and 7 bases at J, with 13 bases between the two ends. There are 13 residues in the CDR3. The CDR3 protein is CASSQGPVLEQYF. CDR3 sequence (DNA): TGTGCCAGCAGCCAGGGGCCCGTTCTTGAGCAGTACTTC.

The J gene is TRBJ2-3, the V gene TRBV5-6; 7 bases map to TRBD2. There are 14 residues in the CDR3. Unmatched junction bases numbered 4, after V lost 4 bases and J lost 2 bases. Per the germline V gene, CDR1 is SGHDT and CDR2 is YYEEEE. The CDR3 region has the DNA TGTGCCAGCAGCGAGCTAGCGGTCACAGATACGCAGTATTTT. Its protein product is CASSELAVTDTQYF.

The chain uses TRBV7-9 and TRBJ2-1; D is perhaps TRBD2 (6 bases). The V end lost 4 bases, the J end lost 4 bases, and 8 bases lay between the germline ends. This CDR3 spans 13 amino acids. The germline V gene has CDR1 SEHNR and CDR2 FQNEAQ (reference sequence). The CDR3 here is CASSSGTYNEQFF. The CDR3 nucleotides read TGTGCCAGCAGCTCGGGGACTTACAATGAGCAGTTCTTC.

V usage is TRBV10-3 and J usage is TRBJ1-2; no clear D gene. Trimming took off 0 bases at V and 8 bases at J, with 7 bases between the two ends. The CDR3 extends over 12 amino acids. In germline, CDR1 is ENHRY, CDR2 SYGVKD. CDR3 coding DNA: TGTGCCATCAGTGAGTCGAACGGGGGCTACACCTTC. It codes for CAISESNGGYTF.

V gene TRBV29-1 combines with J gene TRBJ2-1; possibly TRBD1 or TRBD2 for D (5 bases each). The CDR3 sequence is 13 residues long. The germline V gene has CDR1 SQVTM and CDR2 ANQGSEA. Trimming removed 5 bases from V and 6 bases from J, with 14 bases in between. The CDR3 is CSVLGDWGNEQFF. The CDR3 nucleotides read TGCAGCGTTCTGGGGGATTGGGGCAATGAGCAGTTCTTC.

This clone was observed a few times. The rearrangement joins TRBV16 to TRBJ1-1; D uncertain. The CDR3 contains 16 residues. Between the trimmed V and J ends, which lost 4 bases and 0 bases, there was a span of 15 bases. CDR1 and CDR2 from the germline V gene are KGHSY and FQNENV. The CDR3 is CASSPSWGGVNTEAFF. For the CDR3, the DNA is TGTGCCAGCAGCCCTTCGTGGGGAGGAGTGAACACTGAAGCTTTCTTT.

Comment on this clone: Other DNA variants within this sample encode the same CDR3. The CDR3 sequence: CASSSSSYEQYF. The CDR3 nucleotides read TGTGCCAGCAGTTCTAGCTCCTACGAGCAGTACTTC. V is TRBV5-6 and J is TRBJ2-7; D not certain. Trimming left V 5 bases short and J 0 bases short, with 6 bases between. This CDR3 comprises 12 residues. Germline-derived CDR1 and CDR2 are SGHDT and YYEEEE.